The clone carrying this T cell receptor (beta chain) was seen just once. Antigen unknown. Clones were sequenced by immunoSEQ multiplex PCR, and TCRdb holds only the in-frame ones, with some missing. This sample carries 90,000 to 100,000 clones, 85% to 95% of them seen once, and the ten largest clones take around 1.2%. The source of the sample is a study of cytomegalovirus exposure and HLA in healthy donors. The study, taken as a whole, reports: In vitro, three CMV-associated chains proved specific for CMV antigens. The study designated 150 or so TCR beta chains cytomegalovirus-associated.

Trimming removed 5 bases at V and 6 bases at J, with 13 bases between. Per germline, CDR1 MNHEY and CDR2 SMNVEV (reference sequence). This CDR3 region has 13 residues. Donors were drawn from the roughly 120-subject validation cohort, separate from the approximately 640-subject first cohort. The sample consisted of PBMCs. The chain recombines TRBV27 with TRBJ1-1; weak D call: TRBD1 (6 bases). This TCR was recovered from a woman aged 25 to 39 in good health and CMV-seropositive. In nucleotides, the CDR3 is TGTGCCAGCAGTGTCCTCCCAGGGGCTGAAGCTTTCTTT. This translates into CASSVLPGAEAFF.